This TCR beta chain was profiled in a study of blood T cell repertoires in COVID-19. Study as a whole: T cells, B-cell-depleted T cells, or PBMCs provided the cDNA or gDNA that served as material.

Repertoires were generated with immunoSEQ multiplex PCR, while TCRdb's copy carries only in-frame clones and drops some. Of about 170,000 clones listed, just under 90% are singletons. Germline V gene lookup returns CDR1 SGHVS and CDR2 FQNEAQ. The junction had 6 bases not matched to a gene; V was cut back by 6 bases and J by 4 bases. This CDR3 comprises 14 residues. The sample taken for sequencing was peripheral blood. The source is a man aged 18 to 30 with active or convalescent COVID-19. The rearrangement links TRBV7-8 to TRBJ2-1; 7 positions agree with TRBD1. The DNA of the CDR3 is TGTGCCAGCAGACCCCCGGGACAGTACAATGAGCAGTTCTTC. It encodes CASRPPGQYNEQFF.